The next 26 T cell receptor beta chains were all read from a single sample in a study of blood T cell repertoires in COVID-19. Measured with immunoSEQ multiplex PCR; TCRdb has only the in-frame clones, and not every one. The table includes 300,000 to 350,000 clones, 80% to 90% detected once. The sequenced sample consisted of PBMCs or T cells enriched from blood (not recorded which). The receptor source for this set is a woman between 35 and 50 years old with acute COVID-19.

This clone was found once. The chain recombines TRBV5-4 with TRBJ2-3, with D hard to call. Trimming took off 2 bases at V and 2 bases at J, with 21 bases between the two ends. This CDR3 comprises 18 residues. Germline lookup yields CDR1 SGHNT and CDR2 YYREEE (reference sequence). The CDR3 protein is CASSFLKMAYNNTDTQYF. Written as DNA, the CDR3 is TGTGCCAGCAGCTTTCTGAAGATGGCATATAATAACACAGATACGCAGTATTTT. Based on the CDR3 plus reference TRBV5-4 and TRBJ2-3, the full variable domain is ETGVTQSPTHLIKTRGQQVTLRCSSQSGHNTVSWYQQALGQGPQFIFQYYREEENGRGNFPPRFSGLQFPNYSSELNVNALELDDSALYLCASSFLKMAYNNTDTQYFGPGTRLTVL.

The chain carries TRBV29-1 and TRBJ2-2; TRBD1 agrees at 9 bases. J gave up 4 bases and V 3 bases, and 6 bases lay outside the gene matches. The germline CDR1 and CDR2 sequences are SQVTM and ANQGSEA. The CDR3 sequence is 15 residues long. CDR3 sequence reads: CSVDGGTGSTGELFF. CDR3 nucleotide sequence: TGCAGCGTTGACGGCGGGACAGGGTCCACCGGGGAGCTGTTTTTT.

The chain links TRBV7-6 to TRBJ1-5; D not certain. CDR3 length: 14 amino acids. Trimming removed 5 bases at V and 2 bases at J, with 10 bases between. Germline CDR1 SGHVS, CDR2 FNYEAQ. The CDR3 here is CASSLSTGNQPQHF. The DNA for the CDR3 is TGTGCCAGCAGCCTTAGTACGGGCAATCAGCCCCAGCATTTT.

This rearrangement joins TRBV4-3 to TRBJ1-5; D is ambiguous. Germline CDR1 is LGHNA and CDR2 is YSLEER. The length of the CDR3 is 15 residues. Trimming stripped 4 bases from V and 8 bases from J, with 18 bases between. The CDR3 DNA sequence: TGCGCCAGCAGCCCGACGTACTCATCCGGAGAGCCCCAGCATTTT. Protein product: CASSPTYSSGEPQHF.

The CDR3 DNA reads as TGTGCCAGCAGCCAAGCGCCGGGGGTCGATGAGCAGTTCTTC. It specifies CASSQAPGVDEQFF. The V call is TRBV14, the J call TRBJ2-1, with a weak D call TRBD2 (6 bases). The germline gives CDR1 SGHDN, CDR2 FVKESK. Trimming took 1 base from V and 8 from J, leaving 12 bases between them. The CDR3 is 14 amino acids.

This chain connects TRBV6-2 or TRBV6-3 to TRBJ2-7, with 8 bases aligning to TRBD2. The junction had 7 bases not matched to a gene; V was cut back by 5 bases and J by 4 bases. This CDR3 is built from 14 residues. The germline V gene encodes CDR1 MNHEY and CDR2 SVGEGT. In DNA, the CDR3 is TGTGCCAGCAGTCGAGCGGGAGTGAGGTACGAGCAGTACTTC. Residues: CASSRAGVRYEQYF.

A single count supports this clone. One end of the junction fails to match germline, which may point to a read error. This chain links TRBV7-7 with TRBJ2-3; D remains ambiguous. The length of the CDR3 is 13 residues. Germline CDR1 and CDR2: SSHAT and FNYEAQ (reference sequence). CDR3 coding DNA: TGTGCTAGCAGACCCTTAGAGACAGATACGCAGTATTTT. Translating it yields CASRPLETDTQYF.

The J gene is TRBJ2-1, the V gene TRBV6-5; TRBD2 matches at 8 bases. With V trimmed by 7 bases and J by 4 bases, 6 bases remained unmatched. The germline gives CDR1 MNHEY, CDR2 SVGAGI. The CDR3 consists of 14 residues. In nucleotides, the CDR3 is TGTGCCAGCAACCCAGCGGGGGCTTACAATGAGCAGTTCTTC. Its protein is CASNPAGAYNEQFF.

V and J are TRBV7-2 and TRBJ2-1; 11 positions match TRBD2. Germline lookup yields CDR1 SGHTA and CDR2 FQGNSA. Unmatched junction bases numbered 13, after V lost 2 bases and J lost 7 bases. CDR3 size: 18 residues. The CDR3, as DNA: TGTGCCAGCAGCTTATTATTCGGTGGTAGCGGGAGGGCAAATGAGCAGTTCTTC. This codes for CASSLLFGGSGRANEQFF.

V and J are TRBV19 and TRBJ2-7, with TRBD2 matching 8 bases. Germline values: CDR1 LNHDA, CDR2 SQIVND (reference sequence). The CDR3 has 16 residues. V lost 4 bases and J lost 0; bases outside the gene matches: 8. CDR3 sequence (DNA): TGTGCCAGTAGTAGGAGCGGGAGTAGTATCTCCTACGAGCAGTACTTC. Its translation: CASSRSGSSISYEQYF.

The sample holds one count of this clone. V is TRBV30 and J is TRBJ1-1, with a possible D match to TRBD1 (5 bases). The CDR3 runs 14 residues. The V end was cut by 1 base, the J end by 3 bases, with 12 bases between. Germline assignment: CDR1 GTSNPN and CDR2 SVGIG (reference sequence). The CDR3 nucleotides read TGTGCCTGGAGTGGGGGCAGAGCCTACACTGAAGCTTTCTTT. Its translation is CAWSGGRAYTEAFF.

This chain uses TRBV25-1 with TRBJ2-7; D is uncertain. Trimming stripped 3 bases from V and 2 bases from J, with 11 bases between. The CDR3 length is 14 residues. Germline lookup yields CDR1 MGHDK and CDR2 SYGVNS. Written as DNA, the CDR3 is TGTGCCAGCAGTGATATTCTCAGTACCTACGAGCAGTACTTC. Translated, it gives CASSDILSTYEQYF.

J is TRBJ1-2 and V is TRBV4-2; TRBD1 is a possible D gene (6 bases). This CDR3 region has 15 residues. CDR1 and CDR2 (germline): LGHNA, YNFKEQ. V was cut by 0 bases and J by 3 bases, with 11 bases left in between. The CDR3: CASSQDARGYYGYTF. The CDR3 DNA follows: TGTGCCAGCAGCCAAGATGCCAGGGGCTACTATGGCTACACCTTC.

V is TRBV7-2 and J is TRBJ1-6, with D hard to call. V shed 1 base and J shed 0 bases, with 7 bases lying between them. Germline lookup yields CDR1 SGHTA and CDR2 FQGNSA. The CDR3 has 16 amino acids. CDR3 in DNA: TGTGCCAGCAGCTTAGTAGCGAGCTCCTATAATTCACCCCTCCACTTT. Residues: CASSLVASSYNSPLHF.

The rearrangement joins TRBV9 to TRBJ1-5; the match to TRBD1 covers 7 bases. Germline V gene sequence: CDR1 SGDLS, CDR2 YYNGEE. This CDR3 is built from 13 residues. After removal of 3 bases from V and 6 bases from J, the junction contained 3 bases not matched to a gene. DNA of the CDR3: TGTGCCAGCAGCGAGGGGGCGGCTCAGCCCCAGCATTTT. As protein: CASSEGAAQPQHF.

This chain connects TRBV6-5 to TRBJ2-7; 11 bases line up with TRBD2. The CDR3 spans 16 residues. The V gene's germline CDR1 is MNHEY and CDR2 SVGAGI. The V and J ends lost 4 bases and 0 bases, in that order; junction bases with no gene match: 5. The CDR3: CASSWTSGPNSYEQYF. In DNA form, the CDR3 reads TGTGCCAGCAGTTGGACTAGCGGGCCTAACTCCTACGAGCAGTACTTC.

This clone was picked up a small number of times. This chain links TRBV20-1 with TRBJ1-1, with D possibly matching TRBD1 (6 bases). Per germline, CDR1 DFQATT and CDR2 SNEGSKA (reference sequence). V dropped 3 bases and J dropped 4 bases, with 12 bases sitting between them. The CDR3 is 13 amino acids. CDR3 coding DNA: TGCAGTGCTAGTACAGGGTCAAGCACTGAAGCTTTCTTT. Translation: CSASTGSSTEAFF.

The chain links TRBV7-9 to TRBJ2-5; 8 bases line up with TRBD2. Germline loops: CDR1 SEHNR, CDR2 FQNEAQ (reference sequence). The V gene end was trimmed by 3 bases and the J gene end by 0 bases; junction bases not matched to a gene: 3. The length of the CDR3 is 15 residues. The CDR3 nucleotides are TGTGCCAGCAGCTTTCCTAGCGGGTACCAAGAGACCCAGTACTTC. Translating it yields CASSFPSGYQETQYF.

As concerns this clone: At one boundary the junction diverges from the germline segment, which might be a read error. The chain has TRBV7-6 and TRBJ2-3; 12 bases agree with TRBD1. Germline V gene data show CDR1 as SGHVS and CDR2 as FNYEAQ. The CDR3 runs to 14 residues. This chain's CDR3 is CASSPQLRDRGHVF. The CDR3, as DNA: TGTGCCAGCAGCCCACAACTCCGGGACAGGGGGCACGTCTTT.

CDR3: CASRQINVKKISYEQYF. The CDR3 coding sequence is TGTGCAAGTCGCCAGATCAACGTTAAGAAAATCTCCTACGAGCAGTACTTC. The V and J genes are TRBV12-2 and TRBJ2-7; whether TRBD1, the table's D call, matches the DNA was not checked. TRBV12-2 has pseudogene status. This CDR3 is built from 17 residues.

This chain connects TRBV11-2 to TRBJ2-2; no reliable D call. Trimming took off 7 bases at V and 6 bases at J, with 9 bases between the two ends. The CDR3 extends over 12 amino acids. CDR1 and CDR2 from the germline V gene are SGHAT and FQNNGV. CDR3 in DNA: TGTGCCAGCAACCAACGAGCCGGGGAGCTGTTTTTT. Its protein is CASNQRAGELFF.

The V gene is TRBV4-3, the J gene TRBJ2-3, with 11 bases that match TRBD2. Germline CDR1 and CDR2: LGHNA and YSLEER. The CDR3 sequence is 18 residues long. V was clipped by 0 bases and J by 2 bases; unmatched bases: 7. CDR3 coding DNA: TGCGCCAGCAGCCAAGATCGCGCTAGCGGGGGGTCCACAGATACGCAGTATTTT. Its protein is CASSQDRASGGSTDTQYF.

The J gene is TRBJ2-5, the V gene TRBV19, with 7 bases identical to TRBD1. V lost 5 bases, J lost 4 bases, and 13 bases stayed unmatched. CDR1 and CDR2 from the germline V gene are LNHDA and SQIVND (reference sequence). This CDR3 region has 16 residues. CDR3 amino acids: CASSPRRQGRRETQYF. The CDR3 bases are TGTGCCAGTAGTCCCCGGCGACAGGGCAGGCGAGAGACCCAGTACTTC.

The chain recombines TRBV14 with TRBJ1-1, with 10 bases identical to TRBD1. Trimming cost V 2 bases and J 3 bases; bases outside gene matches: 9. The CDR3 consists of 17 residues. Germline CDR1 is SGHDN and CDR2 is FVKESK. This chain's CDR3 is CASSQLTGGGGDTEAFF. As DNA, the CDR3 is TGTGCCAGCAGCCAACTGACAGGGGGCGGAGGGGACACTGAAGCTTTCTTT.

This clone was detected once. V gene TRBV21-1 combines with J gene TRBJ1-1; the listed D gene, TRBD1, was not tested against the DNA. TRBV21-1 is given as a pseudogene. CDR3 length: 16 residues. The CDR3 here is CASSNRGTEKFREAFF. CDR3 in DNA: TGTGCCAGCAGCAATCGAGGGACAGAGAAGTTTCGTGAAGCTTTCTTT.

J is TRBJ1-2 and V is TRBV7-9; D is uncertain. The CDR3 sequence is 13 residues long. The germline CDR1 and CDR2 sequences are SEHNR and FQNEAQ (reference sequence). Trimming left V 1 base short and J 2 bases short, with 5 bases between. Written as DNA, the CDR3 is TGTGCCAGCAGCTTAGGACACAACTATGGCTACACCTTC. Encoded protein: CASSLGHNYGYTF.